The rows below give T cell receptor beta chains drawn from one sample of a study of beta chain features in type 1 diabetes. Assay: immunoSEQ multiplex PCR; the TCRdb copy retains only in-frame clones and omits some. The sample yields about 350,000 clones, roughly a fifth seen once. Sequenced material: naive CD4+ T cells from blood. The receptors derive from a woman in her late teens or twenties in good health. The CDR3 runs from the conserved cysteine through the conserved F or W. The D gene is left open where the match is weak. Clone size is given for some rows only: seen once, a few or many times, or a class if the clone is expanded.

size	D	V	J	CDR3	DNA
few	TRBD2	TRBV2	TRBJ2-5	CASSAGTTPTQYF	TGTGCCAGCAGTGCAGGGACTACTCCTACCCAGTACTTC
once	NA	TRBV6-1	TRBJ1-5	CASIPGRDPNQPQHF	TGTGCCAGCATTCCAGGGAGGGACCCCAATCAGCCCCAGCATTTT
few	TRBD2	TRBV7-6	TRBJ2-7	CASSFIAGGQYEQYF	TGTGCCAGCAGCTTCATTGCGGGGGGGCAGTACGAGCAGTACTTC
once	TRBD2	TRBV6-6	TRBJ2-1	CASSFPEAGGNEQFF	TGTGCCAGCAGTTTCCCTGAAGCGGGGGGGAATGAGCAGTTCTTC
NA	NA	TRBV7-9	TRBJ1-1	CASSFQGEAFF	TGTGCCAGCAGTTTTCAGGGAGAAGCTTTCTTT
few	NA	TRBV20-1	TRBJ1-1	CSALENEAFF	TGCAGTGCTTTAGAGAATGAAGCTTTCTTT
NA	TRBD2	TRBV25-1	TRBJ2-5	CASSESLAGELETQYF	TGTGCCAGCAGTGAATCGTTAGCGGGAGAACTAGAGACCCAGTACTTC
NA	NA	TRBV30	TRBJ2-3	CAWGDTDTQYF	TGTGCCTGGGGAGACACAGATACGCAGTATTTT
few	TRBD1	TRBV18	TRBJ1-5	CASSLGTVDSNQPQHF	TGTGCCAGCTCACTGGGGACAGTAGATAGCAATCAGCCCCAGCATTTT
few	NA	TRBV18	TRBJ1-1	CASSPLQGEAFF	TGTGCCAGCTCACCACTACAGGGCGAAGCTTTCTTT
NA	NA	TRBV29-1	TRBJ1-4	CSVGDTATNEKLFF	TGCAGCGTTGGGGACACCGCAACTAATGAAAAACTGTTTTTT
NA	NA	TRBV29-1	TRBJ1-1	CSVRGYDPEAFF	TGCAGCGTTCGGGGGTACGACCCTGAAGCTTTCTTT
NA	TRBD2	TRBV9	TRBJ2-1	CASSAGLAAPYNEQFF	TGTGCCAGCAGCGCGGGACTAGCGGCCCCCTACAATGAGCAGTTCTTC
NA	TRBD2	TRBV7-2	TRBJ2-5	CASSPPGLAGGRETQYF	TGTGCCAGCAGCCCCCCGGGACTAGCGGGGGGGCGGGAGACCCAGTACTTC
few	TRBD2	TRBV27	TRBJ2-7	CASSHGLAGGPSPSEQYF	TGTGCCAGCAGCCATGGACTAGCGGGAGGGCCCTCGCCCTCCGAGCAGTACTTC
NA	NA	TRBV9	TRBJ2-1	CASSSTYNEQFF	TGTGCCAGCAGCTCGACTTACAATGAGCAGTTCTTC
NA	TRBD2	TRBV7-7	TRBJ2-1	CASSLSSGSAPSYNEQFF	TGTGCTAGCAGCTTAAGTAGCGGGAGCGCGCCCTCCTACAATGAGCAGTTCTTC
NA	NA	TRBV9	TRBJ1-3	CASSSRGLSGNTIYF	TGTGCCAGCAGCTCCAGGGGCCTCTCTGGAAACACCATATATTTT
NA	TRBD2	TRBV5-1	TRBJ2-1	CASSSTSGGPNEQFF	TGCGCCAGCAGCTCCACTAGCGGGGGGCCCAATGAGCAGTTCTTC
NA	TRBD1	TRBV25-1	TRBJ1-1	CASSVGQGRTEAFF	TGTGCCAGCAGTGTAGGACAGGGAAGGACTGAAGCTTTCTTT
NA	NA	TRBV5-1	TRBJ2-6	CASRAGVSGANVLTF	TGCGCCAGCAGGGCAGGGGTCTCTGGGGCCAACGTCCTGACTTTC
NA	TRBD2	TRBV7-2	TRBJ2-7	CASSSGLAGGEQYF	TGTGCCAGCAGCTCGGGACTAGCGGGGGGCGAGCAGTACTTC
NA	NA	TRBV19	TRBJ2-1	CASRLGHLNEQFF	TGTGCCAGTAGGTTGGGCCACCTCAATGAGCAGTTCTTC
few	NA	TRBV2	TRBJ2-5	CASSEEDVQETQYF	TGTGCCAGCAGTGAGGAGGACGTTCAGGAGACCCAGTACTTC
few	NA	TRBV6-5	TRBJ2-3	CASPSAGPTDTQYF	TGTGCCAGCCCGAGCGCGGGCCCCACAGATACGCAGTATTTT
few	TRBD1	TRBV15	TRBJ2-2	CATSRDGTGGRAGELFF	TGTGCCACCAGCAGAGACGGGACAGGGGGCCGCGCCGGGGAGCTGTTTTTT
NA	NA	TRBV6-5	TRBJ2-1	CASSYSIAPGYNEQFF	TGTGCCAGCAGTTACTCGATTGCGCCTGGCTACAATGAGCAGTTCTTC
NA	NA	TRBV5-1	TRBJ2-5	CASSLALQETQYF	TGCGCCAGCAGCTTGGCTCTCCAAGAGACCCAGTACTTC
NA	TRBD2	TRBV9	TRBJ2-3	CASSVETLTAGGTQYF	TGTGCCAGCAGCGTAGAGACTCTAACTGCCGGGGGGACGCAGTATTTT
few	TRBD1	TRBV4-1	TRBJ2-3	CASSQTPGQGAVDTQYF	TGCGCCAGCAGCCAAACGCCGGGACAGGGGGCCGTAGATACGCAGTATTTT
NA	NA	TRBV30	TRBJ1-5	CAWSSGLFNRPQHF	TGTGCCTGGAGTTCGGGTCTTTTCAATCGGCCCCAGCATTTT
few	NA	TRBV2	TRBJ1-2	CASTGTGNYGYTF	TGTGCCAGCACCGGTACAGGGAACTATGGCTACACCTTC
NA	TRBD2	TRBV7-9	TRBJ2-3	CASSRTSGIVSDTQYF	TGTGCCAGCAGCCGGACTAGCGGGATCGTGTCAGATACGCAGTATTTT
NA	TRBD2	TRBV7-9	TRBJ2-2	CASSPPTQTSGRRGGELFF	TGTGCCAGCAGCCCTCCGACACAAACTAGCGGGAGACGTGGCGGGGAGCTGTTTTTT
NA	NA	TRBV4-1	TRBJ2-7	CASSRPGSSYEQYF	TGCGCCAGCAGCCGACCGGGGAGTTCCTACGAGCAGTACTTC
few	NA	TRBV4-1	TRBJ2-3	CASSQDGLAAFTDTQYF	TGCGCCAGCAGCCAAGATGGATTAGCGGCATTCACAGATACGCAGTATTTT
NA	NA	TRBV4-1	TRBJ2-5	CASSRGPIETQYF	TGCGCCAGTAGCCGGGGGCCAATTGAGACCCAGTACTTC
few	TRBD2	TRBV5-4	TRBJ2-2	CASSARQRELTGELFF	TGTGCCAGCAGCGCTCGCCAGCGGGAGCTCACCGGGGAGCTGTTTTTT
few	NA	TRBV4-1	TRBJ1-5	CASSPPGGQPQHF	TGCGCCAGCAGCCCACCTGGTGGCCAGCCCCAGCATTTT
few	TRBD2	TRBV7-9	TRBJ2-3	CASSPSPLAGGDTQYF	TGTGCCAGCAGCCCCTCCCCACTAGCGGGGGGGGATACGCAGTATTTT
few	TRBD2	TRBV30	TRBJ2-7	CAWSGLAGPYEQYF	TGTGCCTGGAGTGGACTAGCGGGCCCCTACGAGCAGTACTTC
few	TRBD1	TRBV9	TRBJ2-6	CASSATGSGANVLTF	TGTGCCAGCAGCGCGACAGGGTCTGGGGCCAACGTCCTGACTTTC
NA	NA	TRBV6-5	TRBJ2-1	CASSYSEFYNEQFF	TGTGCCAGCAGTTACTCGGAGTTCTACAATGAGCAGTTCTTC
NA	NA	TRBV30	TRBJ2-2	CAWSVGTNTGELFF	TGTGCCTGGAGTGTAGGGACAAACACCGGGGAGCTGTTTTTT
NA	TRBD2	TRBV10-3	TRBJ2-7	CAIKGAGLAGGRVEEQYF	TGTGCCATCAAAGGGGCGGGACTAGCGGGGGGTCGTGTGGAAGAGCAGTACTTC
NA	NA	TRBV5-1	TRBJ1-2	CASSLDTYGYTF	TGCGCCAGCAGCTTGGACACCTATGGCTACACCTTC
few	NA	TRBV5-6	TRBJ2-5	CASSSEQSETQYF	TGTGCCAGCAGCTCGGAGCAGTCAGAGACCCAGTACTTC
few	TRBD2	TRBV28	TRBJ2-7	CASSPGTSGPYEQYF	TGTGCCAGCAGCCCCGGGACTAGCGGCCCCTACGAGCAGTACTTC
few	NA	TRBV18	TRBJ1-5	CASSLENSNQPQHF	TGTGCCAGCTCATTAGAGAATAGCAATCAGCCCCAGCATTTT
few	NA	TRBV4-2	TRBJ1-5	CASSQDLQGSNQPQHF	TGTGCCAGCAGCCAAGACTTGCAGGGAAGCAATCAGCCCCAGCATTTT
NA	TRBD1	TRBV5-4	TRBJ1-2	CASSTRQGQDGYTF	TGTGCCAGCAGCACACGACAGGGTCAAGATGGCTACACCTTC
few	NA	TRBV20-1	TRBJ1-1	CSARGDTEAFF	TGCAGTGCTCGCGGCGACACTGAAGCTTTCTTT
NA	NA	TRBV2	TRBJ2-3	CASRWTTSTDTQYF	TGTGCCAGCAGGTGGACTACTAGCACAGATACGCAGTATTTT
NA	NA	TRBV2	TRBJ1-2	CASSERNYGYTF	TGTGCCAGCAGCGAGCGGAACTATGGCTACACCTTC